This TCR beta chain was captured by sequencing in a study of T cells in Graves' hyperthyroidism and ophthalmopathy. This clonotype was detected ten times or more. The CDR3 runs 16 residues. Germline V gives CDR1 KGHSH, CDR2 LQKENI. V was cut by 3 bases and J by 7 bases, with 21 bases left in between. Amplified TCR beta CDR3 regions came from RNA transcripts. TCR CDR3 underwent first-round RT-PCR with the HTBI primer set. In TCRdb, the multiplex PCR reads were re-called with MiXCR into one record per CDR3 protein. Of about 740,000 distinct CDR3 sequences listed, 14% were seen once; the top ten hold 9.5% to 13%.

Sequenced sample: blood. The chain is built from TRBV18 and TRBJ1-1, with a possible D match to TRBD1 (5 bases). The clonotype originates from a woman younger than 35 with Graves' hyperthyroidism. CDR3 sequence reads: CASSPLSGAPGGEAFF. CDR3 DNA: TGTGCCAGCTCACCCCTCTCAGGAGCCCCGGGGGGTGAAGCTTTCTTT.